This entry describes one TCR beta chain. J gave up 5 bases and V 3 bases, and 12 bases lay outside the gene matches. The CDR3 loop spans 18 amino acids. The germline gives CDR1 SGHVS, CDR2 FQNEAQ. The sample originates from a study of lymphopenia after photon versus proton radiotherapy. Data came from immunoSEQ multiplex PCR; TCRdb stores just in-frame clones and leaves some out. The sample lists 150,000 to 200,000 clones, around nine tenths occurring once. The sequence was obtained from a man aged 50-59 years with gastric cancer. The material sequenced was peripheral blood, taken from a patient treated with photon-based radiotherapy. The J gene is TRBJ2-2, the V gene TRBV7-8, with 10 bases aligning to TRBD2. For the CDR3, the DNA is TGTGCCAGCAGCTTTCTACTGGGGACTAGCGATAGGACCGGGGAGCTGTTTTTT. It translates to CASSFLLGTSDRTGELFF.